The text below deals with one TCR beta chain. This clonotype was detected only a few times. It lacks a known antigen. The input lacks base qualities; no much larger clone sits a single base away. The library was made by multiplex PCR. TCRdb shows the sequencer as Illumina HiSeq 4000. To build TCR beta libraries, CDR3 regions were amplified by Arm-PCR using iRepertoire HTBI primers. Before sequencing, the PCR products went through gel purification. The published analysis was carried out like this. Gene usage analysis of CDR3 amino acid clonotypes relied on the roughly 60 TRBV and around 13 TRBJ segments identified across samples. Filtered high-quality paired reads were merged into contigs using COPE and FqMerger. Contigs were aligned with BLAST to IMGT TRBV, TRBD and TRBJ reference genes, and CDR3 was defined per IMGT. Any clonotype with a frequency above 0.1% was classified as a highly expanded clone. Shannon entropy served as the measure of repertoire diversity, while the Gini coefficient captured V-J evenness. Public clonotypes were defined as clonotypes shared by more than one individual. The public sequencing data were trimmed at Q25 with fastp and processed into clonotypes with MiXCR by TCRdb, which kept only in-frame beta chains. Each entry merges the rows of one CDR3 protein and shows their most common DNA and genes. Here the V and J calls rest on TCRdb's processing, not on the authors' analysis. This sample lists approximately 400,000 distinct CDR3 sequences; less than 25% were detected once. Of the sample, around 21% falls within the top ten clones.

The sample is drawn from a study of regulatory T cells in long-lasting Graves disease (dated by TCRdb to the early 2020s). About the study as a whole: Persistent Graves' disease meant more than 5 years of antithyroid drug treatment with TSH receptor autoantibodies that stayed positive. The study was registered as a clinical trial and conducted in China. Persistent Graves' disease patients in the clinical cohort had taken antithyroid drugs for 9.5 to 13 years on average. This study used TCR sequencing and RNA sequencing of peripheral blood to compare persistent Graves' disease patients against newly diagnosed Graves' disease patients. TCR sequencing covered roughly 13 persistent and approximately 20 newly diagnosed Graves' disease patients, about 35 samples in total.

CDR1 and CDR2 are drawn from the germline V gene: SGHVT, SQSDAQ. Taken from cysteine to phenylalanine, the CDR3 has 15 residues. The only DNA kept is the CDR3, 45 bases in frame from the first base. Trimming accounts for 1 base at V and 3 bases at J, while the number of junction bases matched to no gene is 5. This specimen's time point label, per the study, means: persistent/refractory GD, antithyroid drugs over 5 years with positive TRAb. For both TCR sequencing and RNA sequencing, RNA was extracted from PBMCs in TRIzol. The diagnosis of Graves' disease followed American Thyroid Association guidelines. Recruitment of patients was carried out at an endocrinology department in Xi'an, China. Each patient gave roughly 10 milliliters of peripheral blood, collected in an EDTA anticoagulant tube. Ficoll Paque Plus density gradient separation was used to isolate PBMCs, and no additional T cell sorting was done. An Agilent 2100 Bioanalyzer and agarose gel were used to assess RNA quality, and a NanoDrop 2000 was used to measure RNA concentration.

General findings and caveats noted by the study authors: Patients with persistent disease shared more public clonotypes (around 2,500) than newly diagnosed patients did (more than 900). Lower TCR Shannon entropy and fewer highly expanded clones were observed in persistent Graves' disease patients than in newly diagnosed patients, which suggested clonal expansion. Sequencing and analysis were limited to the TCR beta chain. Peripheral blood alone was examined, since thyroid tissue, which constituted the primary lesion, could not be accessed. The authors acknowledged the small sample size as a limitation that may reduce accuracy. Preferential use of TRBV28, TRBJ1-2 and TRBJ2-5 was observed in persistent disease, whereas TRBV20-1 and TRBJ2-1 were favored in newly diagnosed disease.

Material: peripheral blood mononuclear cells (PBMCs), obtained when the disease was refractory, from a patient treated with antithyroid drugs. The receptor's source is a female donor with Graves disease. The rearranged segments are TRBV7-4 and TRBJ2-7, with 8 bases in between that match TRBD1. This receptor carries the CDR3 CASSLGTGIYYEQYF. The nucleotide sequence reads TGTGCCAGCAGCTTAGGGACAGGGATTTACTACGAGCAGTACTTC.